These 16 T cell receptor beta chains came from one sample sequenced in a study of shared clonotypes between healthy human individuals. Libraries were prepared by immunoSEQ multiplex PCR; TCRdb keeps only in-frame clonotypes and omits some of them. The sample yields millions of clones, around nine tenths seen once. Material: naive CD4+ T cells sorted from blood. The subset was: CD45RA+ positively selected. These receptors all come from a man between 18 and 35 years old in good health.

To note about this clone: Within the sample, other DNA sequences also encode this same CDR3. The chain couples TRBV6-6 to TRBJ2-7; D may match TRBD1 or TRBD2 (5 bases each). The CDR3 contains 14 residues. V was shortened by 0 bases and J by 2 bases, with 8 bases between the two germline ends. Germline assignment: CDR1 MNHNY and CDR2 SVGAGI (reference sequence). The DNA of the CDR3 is TGTGCCAGCAGTTACTCCCAGGGAGCCTACGAGCAGTACTTC. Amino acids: CASSYSQGAYEQYF.

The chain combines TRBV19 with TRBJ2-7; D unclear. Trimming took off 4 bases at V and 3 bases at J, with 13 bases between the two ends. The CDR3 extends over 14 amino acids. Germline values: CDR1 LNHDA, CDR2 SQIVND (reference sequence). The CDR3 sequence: CASSRGQDLYEQYF. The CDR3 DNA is TGTGCCAGTAGTAGGGGTCAGGACCTCTACGAGCAGTACTTC.

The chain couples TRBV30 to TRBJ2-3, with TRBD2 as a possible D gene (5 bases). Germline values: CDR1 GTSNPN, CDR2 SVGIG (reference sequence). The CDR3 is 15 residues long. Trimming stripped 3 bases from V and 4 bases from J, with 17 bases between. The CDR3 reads CAWRAGDPGADTQYF. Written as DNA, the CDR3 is TGTGCCTGGAGGGCCGGCGACCCCGGGGCAGATACGCAGTATTTT.

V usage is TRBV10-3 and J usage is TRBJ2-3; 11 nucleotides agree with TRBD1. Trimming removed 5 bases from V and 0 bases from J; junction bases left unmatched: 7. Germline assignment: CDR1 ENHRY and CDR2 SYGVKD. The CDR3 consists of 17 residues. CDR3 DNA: TGTGCCATCAGTCATGGACAGGGGGCTTCTAGCACAGATACGCAGTATTTT. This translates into CAISHGQGASSTDTQYF.

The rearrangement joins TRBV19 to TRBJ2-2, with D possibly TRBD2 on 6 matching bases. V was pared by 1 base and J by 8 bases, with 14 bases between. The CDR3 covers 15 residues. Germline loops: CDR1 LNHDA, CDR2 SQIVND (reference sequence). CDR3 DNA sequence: TGTGCCAGTAGTATAGTCCGGGGGTCATCGGGGGAGCTGTTTTTT. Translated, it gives CASSIVRGSSGELFF.

The CDR3 DNA follows: TGTGCCAGCATCAACAGGGGGCTCGGCTATGGCTACACCTTC. Amino acid sequence: CASINRGLGYGYTF. The chain has TRBV6-6 and TRBJ1-2, with TRBD1 identical over 9 bases. The J segment lost 4 bases and the V segment lost 7 bases, leaving 7 bases of the junction unmatched. CDR1 and CDR2 from the germline V gene are MNHNY and SVGAGI (reference sequence). This CDR3 has 14 residues.

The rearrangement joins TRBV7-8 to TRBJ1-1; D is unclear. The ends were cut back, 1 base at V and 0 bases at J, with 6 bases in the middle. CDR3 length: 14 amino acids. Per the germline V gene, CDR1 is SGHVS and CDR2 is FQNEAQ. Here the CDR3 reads CASSLETLNTEAFF. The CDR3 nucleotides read TGTGCCAGCAGCTTAGAGACACTGAACACTGAAGCTTTCTTT.

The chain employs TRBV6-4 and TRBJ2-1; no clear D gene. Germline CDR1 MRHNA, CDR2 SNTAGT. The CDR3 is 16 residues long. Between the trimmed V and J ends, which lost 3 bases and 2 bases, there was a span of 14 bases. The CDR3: CASSEFTQGPYNEQFF. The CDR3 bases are TGTGCCAGCAGTGAATTTACACAAGGCCCCTACAATGAGCAGTTCTTC.

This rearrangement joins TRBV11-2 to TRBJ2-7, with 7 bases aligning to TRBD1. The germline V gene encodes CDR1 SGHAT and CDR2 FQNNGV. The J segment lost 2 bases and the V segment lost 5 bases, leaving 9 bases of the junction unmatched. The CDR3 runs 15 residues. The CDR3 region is CASSRISQGAYEQYF. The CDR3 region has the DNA TGTGCCAGCAGCCGCATTTCCCAGGGGGCCTACGAGCAGTACTTC.

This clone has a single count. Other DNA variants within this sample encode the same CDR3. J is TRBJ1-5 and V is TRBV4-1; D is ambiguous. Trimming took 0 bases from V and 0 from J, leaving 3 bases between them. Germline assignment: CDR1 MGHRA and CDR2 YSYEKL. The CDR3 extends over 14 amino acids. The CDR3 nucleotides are TGCGCCAGCAGCCAAGATAATAGCAATCAGCCCCAGCATTTT. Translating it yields CASSQDNSNQPQHF.

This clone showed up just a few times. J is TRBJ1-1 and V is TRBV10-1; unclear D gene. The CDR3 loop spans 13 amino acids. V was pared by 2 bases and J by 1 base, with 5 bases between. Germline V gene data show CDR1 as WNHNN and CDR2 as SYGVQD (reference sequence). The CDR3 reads CASSEAENTEAFF. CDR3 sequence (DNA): TGCGCCAGCAGTGAGGCCGAGAACACTGAAGCTTTCTTT.

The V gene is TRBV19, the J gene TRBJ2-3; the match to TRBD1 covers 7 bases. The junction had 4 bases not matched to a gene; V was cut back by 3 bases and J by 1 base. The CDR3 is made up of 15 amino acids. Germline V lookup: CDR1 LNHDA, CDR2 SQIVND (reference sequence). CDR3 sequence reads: CASSMAGQGTDTQYF. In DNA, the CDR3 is TGTGCCAGTAGTATGGCTGGACAGGGCACAGATACGCAGTATTTT.

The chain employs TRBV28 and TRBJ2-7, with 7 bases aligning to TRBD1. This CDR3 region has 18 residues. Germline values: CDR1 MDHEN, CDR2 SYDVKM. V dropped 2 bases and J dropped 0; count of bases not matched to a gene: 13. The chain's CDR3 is CASSLEGADLTPSYEQYF. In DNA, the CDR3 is TGTGCCAGCAGTTTAGAGGGGGCGGACTTAACCCCCTCCTACGAGCAGTACTTC.

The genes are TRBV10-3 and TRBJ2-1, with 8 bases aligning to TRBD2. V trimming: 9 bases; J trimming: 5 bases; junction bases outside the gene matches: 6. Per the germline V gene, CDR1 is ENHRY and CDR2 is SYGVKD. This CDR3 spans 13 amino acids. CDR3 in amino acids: CAIREGSDNEQFF. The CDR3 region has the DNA TGTGCCATTCGGGAGGGAAGCGACAATGAGCAGTTCTTC.

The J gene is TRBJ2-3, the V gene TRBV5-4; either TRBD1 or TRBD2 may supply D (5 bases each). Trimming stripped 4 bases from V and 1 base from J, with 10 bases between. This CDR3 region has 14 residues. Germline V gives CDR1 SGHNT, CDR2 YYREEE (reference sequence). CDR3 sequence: CASSPGRRTDTQYF. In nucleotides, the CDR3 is TGTGCCAGCAGCCCGGGACGCCGCACAGATACGCAGTATTTT.

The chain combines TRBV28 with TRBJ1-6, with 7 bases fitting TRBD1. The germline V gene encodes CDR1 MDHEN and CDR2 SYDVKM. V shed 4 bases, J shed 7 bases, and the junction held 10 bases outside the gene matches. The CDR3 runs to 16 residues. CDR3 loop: CASSSPEGTVNSPLHF. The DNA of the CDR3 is TGTGCCAGCAGTTCCCCGGAAGGGACAGTCAATTCACCCCTCCACTTT.